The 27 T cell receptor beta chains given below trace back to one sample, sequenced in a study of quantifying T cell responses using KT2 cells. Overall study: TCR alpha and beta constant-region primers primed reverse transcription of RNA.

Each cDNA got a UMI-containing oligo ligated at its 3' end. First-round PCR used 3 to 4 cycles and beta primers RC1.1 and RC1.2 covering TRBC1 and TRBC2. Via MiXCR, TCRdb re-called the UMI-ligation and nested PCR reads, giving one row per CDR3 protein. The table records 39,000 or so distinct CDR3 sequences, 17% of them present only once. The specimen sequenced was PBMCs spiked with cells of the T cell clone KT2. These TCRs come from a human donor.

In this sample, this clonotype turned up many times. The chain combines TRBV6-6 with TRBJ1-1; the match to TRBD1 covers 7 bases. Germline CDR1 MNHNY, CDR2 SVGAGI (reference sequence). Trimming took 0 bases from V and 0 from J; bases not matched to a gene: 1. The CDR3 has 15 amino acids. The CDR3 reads CASSYSTGMNTEAFF. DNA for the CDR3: TGTGCCAGCAGTTACTCGACAGGGATGAACACTGAAGCTTTCTTT.

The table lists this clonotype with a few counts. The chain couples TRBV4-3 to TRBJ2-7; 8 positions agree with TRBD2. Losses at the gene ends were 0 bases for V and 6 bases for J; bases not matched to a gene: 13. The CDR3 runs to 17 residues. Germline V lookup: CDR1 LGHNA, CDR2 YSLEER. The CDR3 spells CASSQDLRLASGREQYF. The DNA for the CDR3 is TGCGCCAGCAGCCAAGATCTTCGGTTGGCTAGCGGGCGCGAGCAGTACTTC.

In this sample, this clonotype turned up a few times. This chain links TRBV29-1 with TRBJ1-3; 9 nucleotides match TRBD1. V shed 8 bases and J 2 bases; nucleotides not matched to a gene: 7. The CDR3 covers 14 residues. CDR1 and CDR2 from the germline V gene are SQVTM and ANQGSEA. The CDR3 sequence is CSIRRTGAGNTIYF. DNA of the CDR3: TGCAGCATTCGTCGGACAGGGGCTGGAAACACCATATATTTT. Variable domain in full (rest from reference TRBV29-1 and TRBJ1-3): SAVISQKPSRDICQRGTSLTIQCQVDSQVTMMFWYRQQPGQSLTLIATANQGSEATYESGFVIDKFPISRPNLTFSTLTVSNMSPEDSSIYLCSIRRTGAGNTIYFGEGSWLTVV.

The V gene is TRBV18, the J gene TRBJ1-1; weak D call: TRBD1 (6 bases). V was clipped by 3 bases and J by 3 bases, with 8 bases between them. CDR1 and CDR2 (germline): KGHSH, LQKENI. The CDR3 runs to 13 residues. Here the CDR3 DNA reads TGTGCCAGCTCACCGGGGGCAGACACTGAAGCTTTCTTT. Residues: CASSPGADTEAFF.

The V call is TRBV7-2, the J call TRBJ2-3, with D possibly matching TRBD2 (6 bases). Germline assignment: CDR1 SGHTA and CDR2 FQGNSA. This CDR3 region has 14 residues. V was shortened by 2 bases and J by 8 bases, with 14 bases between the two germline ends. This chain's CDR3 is CASSLRRLTSTQYF. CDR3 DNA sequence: TGTGCCAGCAGCTTACGTAGGCTGACTAGTACGCAGTATTTT.

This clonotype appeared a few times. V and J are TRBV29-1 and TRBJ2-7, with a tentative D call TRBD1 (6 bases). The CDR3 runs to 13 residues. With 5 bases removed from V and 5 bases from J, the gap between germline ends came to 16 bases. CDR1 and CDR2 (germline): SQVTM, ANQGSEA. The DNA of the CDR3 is TGCAGCGTTCGTCGAACAGGGTTCCACGAGCAGTACTTC. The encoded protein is CSVRRTGFHEQYF.

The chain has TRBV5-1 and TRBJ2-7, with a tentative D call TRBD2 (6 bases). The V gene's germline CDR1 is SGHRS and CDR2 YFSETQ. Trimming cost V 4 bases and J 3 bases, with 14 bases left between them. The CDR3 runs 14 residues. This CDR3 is CASSPGEEVYEQYF. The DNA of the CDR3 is TGCGCCAGCAGCCCGGGGGAGGAAGTCTACGAGCAGTACTTC.

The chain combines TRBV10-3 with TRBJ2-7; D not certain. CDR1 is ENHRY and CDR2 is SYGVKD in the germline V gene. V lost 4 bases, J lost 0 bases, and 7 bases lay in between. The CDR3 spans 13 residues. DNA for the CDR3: TGTGCCATCAGTGCGGCCCCCTCCTACGAGCAGTACTTC. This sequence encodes CAISAAPSYEQYF.

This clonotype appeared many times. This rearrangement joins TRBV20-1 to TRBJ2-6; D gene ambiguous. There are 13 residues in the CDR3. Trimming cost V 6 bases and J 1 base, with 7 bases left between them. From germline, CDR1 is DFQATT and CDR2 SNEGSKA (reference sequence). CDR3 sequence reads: CSAEKSGANVLTF. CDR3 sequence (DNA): TGCAGTGCCGAGAAATCTGGGGCCAACGTCCTGACTTTC.

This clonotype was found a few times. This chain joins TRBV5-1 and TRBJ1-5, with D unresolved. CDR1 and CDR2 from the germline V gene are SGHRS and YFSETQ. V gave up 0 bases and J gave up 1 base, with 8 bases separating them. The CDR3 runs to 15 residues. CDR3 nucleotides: TGCGCCAGCAGCTTGGGCGGGCGCAGCAATCAGCCCCAGCATTTT. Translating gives CASSLGGRSNQPQHF.

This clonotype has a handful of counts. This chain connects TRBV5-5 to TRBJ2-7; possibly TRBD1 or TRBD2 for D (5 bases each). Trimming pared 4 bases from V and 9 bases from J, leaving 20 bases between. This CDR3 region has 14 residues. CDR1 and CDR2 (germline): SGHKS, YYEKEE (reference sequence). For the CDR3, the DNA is TGTGCCAGCAGCCCCCAACCGGGGCAGCAATGGCAGTACTTC. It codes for CASSPQPGQQWQYF. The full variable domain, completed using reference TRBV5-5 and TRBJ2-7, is DAGVTQSPTHLIKTRGQQVTLRCSPISGHKSVSWYQQVLGQGPQFIFQYYEKEERGRGNFPDRFSARQFPNYSSELNVNALLLGDSALYLCASSPQPGQQWQYFGPGTRLTVT.

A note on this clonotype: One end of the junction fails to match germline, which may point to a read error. CDR3 protein: CASSLADSRYGYTF. DNA for the CDR3: TGTGCCAGCAGCCTAGCCGACTCACGCTATGGCTACACCTTC. The J gene is TRBJ1-2, the V gene TRBV7-8; unclear D gene. The germline V gene encodes CDR1 SGHVS and CDR2 FQNEAQ. This CDR3 is 14 amino acids long. The full variable domain, with the rest looked up from reference TRBV7-8 and TRBJ1-2, is GAGVSQSPRYKVAKRGQDVALRCDPISGHVSLFWYQQALGQGPEFLTYFQNEAQLDKSGLPSDRFFAERPEGSVSTLKIQRTQQEDSAVYLCASSLADSRYGYTFGSGTRLTVV.

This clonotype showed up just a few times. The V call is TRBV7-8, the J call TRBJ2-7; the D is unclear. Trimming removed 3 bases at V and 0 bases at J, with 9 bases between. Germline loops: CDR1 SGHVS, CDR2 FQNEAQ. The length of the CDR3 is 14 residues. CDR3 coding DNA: TGTGCCAGCAGCTTGAGATTCAGCTCCTACGAGCAGTACTTC. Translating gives CASSLRFSSYEQYF.

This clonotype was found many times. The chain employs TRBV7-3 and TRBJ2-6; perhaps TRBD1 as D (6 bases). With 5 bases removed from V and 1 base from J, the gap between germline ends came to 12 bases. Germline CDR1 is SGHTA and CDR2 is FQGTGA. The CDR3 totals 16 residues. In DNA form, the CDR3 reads TGTGCCAGCAGCCCGGACAGAACGTCTGGGGCCAACGTCCTGACTTTC. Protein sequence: CASSPDRTSGANVLTF. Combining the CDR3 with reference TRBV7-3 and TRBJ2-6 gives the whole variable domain GAGVSQTPSNKVTEKGKYVELRCDPISGHTALYWYRQSLGQGPEFLIYFQGTGAADDSGLPNDRFFAVRPEGSVSTLKIQRTERGDSAVYLCASSPDRTSGANVLTFGAGSRLTVL.

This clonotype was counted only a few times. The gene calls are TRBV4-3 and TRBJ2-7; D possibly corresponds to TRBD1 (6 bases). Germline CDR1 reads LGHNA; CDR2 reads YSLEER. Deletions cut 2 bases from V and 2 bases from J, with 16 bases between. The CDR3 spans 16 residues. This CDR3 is CASSQLRQDIAYEQYF. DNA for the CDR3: TGCGCCAGCAGCCAACTTCGACAGGACATAGCCTACGAGCAGTACTTC.

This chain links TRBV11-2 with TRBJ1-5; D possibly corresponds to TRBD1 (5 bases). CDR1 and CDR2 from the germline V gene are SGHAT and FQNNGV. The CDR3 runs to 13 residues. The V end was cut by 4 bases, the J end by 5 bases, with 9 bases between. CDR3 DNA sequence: TGTGCCAGCAGCTGGGGACCCTATCAGCCCCAGCATTTT. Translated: CASSWGPYQPQHF.

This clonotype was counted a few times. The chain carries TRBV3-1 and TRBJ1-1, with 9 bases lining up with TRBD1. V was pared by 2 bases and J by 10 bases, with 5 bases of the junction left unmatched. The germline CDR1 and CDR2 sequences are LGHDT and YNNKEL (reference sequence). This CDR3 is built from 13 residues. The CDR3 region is CASSQLQGAGAFF. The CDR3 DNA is TGTGCCAGCAGCCAACTACAGGGGGCGGGAGCTTTCTTT.

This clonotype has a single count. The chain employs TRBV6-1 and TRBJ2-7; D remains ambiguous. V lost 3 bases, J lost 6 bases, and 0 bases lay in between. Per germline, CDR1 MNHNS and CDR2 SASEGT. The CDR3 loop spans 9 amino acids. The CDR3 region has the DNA TGTGCCAGCAGTGACGAGCAGTACTTC. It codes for CASSDEQYF.

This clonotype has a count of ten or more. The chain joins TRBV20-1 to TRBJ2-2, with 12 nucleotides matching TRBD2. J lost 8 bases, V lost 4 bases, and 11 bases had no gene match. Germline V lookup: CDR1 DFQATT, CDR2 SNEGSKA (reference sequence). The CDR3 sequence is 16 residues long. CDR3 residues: CSANTGTSGPGGELFF. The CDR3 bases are TGCAGTGCTAATACCGGGACTAGCGGGCCTGGGGGGGAGCTGTTTTTT.

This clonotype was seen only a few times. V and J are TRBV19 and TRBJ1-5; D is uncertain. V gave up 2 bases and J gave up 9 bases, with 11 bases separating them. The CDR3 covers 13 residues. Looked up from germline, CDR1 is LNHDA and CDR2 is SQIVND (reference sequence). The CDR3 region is CASSIPGAGPQHF. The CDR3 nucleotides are TGTGCCAGTAGTATACCAGGAGCTGGGCCCCAGCATTTT.

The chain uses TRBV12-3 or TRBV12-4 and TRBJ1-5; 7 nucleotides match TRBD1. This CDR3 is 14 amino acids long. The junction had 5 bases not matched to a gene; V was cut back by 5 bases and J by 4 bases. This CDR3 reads CASSPGQPNQPQHF. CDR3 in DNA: TGTGCCAGCAGTCCGGGACAGCCAAATCAGCCCCAGCATTTT.

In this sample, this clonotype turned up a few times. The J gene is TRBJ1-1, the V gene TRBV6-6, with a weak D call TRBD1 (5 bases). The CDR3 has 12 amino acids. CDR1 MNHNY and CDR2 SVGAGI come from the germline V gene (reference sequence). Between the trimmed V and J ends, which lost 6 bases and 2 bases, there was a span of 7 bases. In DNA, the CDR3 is TGTGCCAGCAGGGACACCAACACTGAAGCTTTCTTT. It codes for CASRDTNTEAFF.

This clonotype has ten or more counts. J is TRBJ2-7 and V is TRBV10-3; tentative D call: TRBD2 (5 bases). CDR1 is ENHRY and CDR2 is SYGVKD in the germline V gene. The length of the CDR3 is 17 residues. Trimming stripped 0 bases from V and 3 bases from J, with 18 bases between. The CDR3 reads CAISESSWPSTYYEQYF. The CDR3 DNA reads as TGTGCCATCAGTGAGTCAAGCTGGCCTAGCACTTACTACGAGCAGTACTTC.

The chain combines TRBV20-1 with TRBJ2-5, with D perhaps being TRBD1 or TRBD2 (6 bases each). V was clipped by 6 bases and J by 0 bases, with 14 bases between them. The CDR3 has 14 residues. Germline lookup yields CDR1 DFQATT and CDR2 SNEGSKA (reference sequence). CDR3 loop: CSARRGDNQETQYF. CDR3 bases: TGCAGTGCCCGCCGCGGGGACAACCAAGAGACCCAGTACTTC.

CDR3 sequence reads: CASSLRARNEKLFF. As DNA, the CDR3 is TGTGCCAGCAGCTTGAGGGCAAGGAATGAAAAACTGTTTTTT. This chain joins TRBV5-6 and TRBJ1-4; D remains ambiguous. This CDR3 is 14 amino acids long. Trimming pared 1 base from V and 5 bases from J, leaving 9 bases between. Germline V gene data show CDR1 as SGHDT and CDR2 as YYEEEE.

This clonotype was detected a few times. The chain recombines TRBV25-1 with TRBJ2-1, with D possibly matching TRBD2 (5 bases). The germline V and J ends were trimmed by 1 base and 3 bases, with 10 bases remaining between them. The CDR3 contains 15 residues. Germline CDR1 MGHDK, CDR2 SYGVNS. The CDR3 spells CASSESNGIYNEQFF. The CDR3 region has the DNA TGTGCCAGCAGTGAATCTAACGGGATCTACAATGAGCAGTTCTTC.

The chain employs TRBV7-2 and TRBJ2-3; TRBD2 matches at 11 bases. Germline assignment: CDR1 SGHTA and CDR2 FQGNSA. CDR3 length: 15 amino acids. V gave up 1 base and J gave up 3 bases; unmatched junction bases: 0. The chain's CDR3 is CASSLGLAGTDTQYF. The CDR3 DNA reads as TGTGCCAGCAGCTTAGGACTAGCGGGGACAGATACGCAGTATTTT.